A selection of T cell receptor beta chains follows, all from one sample in a study of cytomegalovirus exposure and HLA in healthy donors. Sequenced by immunoSEQ multiplex PCR; TCRdb stores in-frame clones only, minus some. The repertoire holds 110,000 or so clones, with roughly nine tenths as singletons. Sequencing was performed on PBMCs. The source of these receptors is a man aged 18 to 30 in good health and CMV-seropositive. Each CDR3 is given with its conserved first and last residue. The D gene is left open where the match is weak. A clone size is listed for some rows: how often the clone was seen (once, few, many), or a class if it is expanded.

v_call	d_call	j_call	clone_size	cdr3_aa	cdr3_nt
TRBV4-1	-	TRBJ1-5	-	CASSQDGGNQPQHF	TGCGCCAGCAGCCAAGATGGAGGCAATCAGCCCCAGCATTTT
TRBV7-6	TRBD1	TRBJ2-7	-	CASSLSWDSYEQYF	TGTGCCAGCAGCTTATCTTGGGACAGCTACGAGCAGTACTTC
TRBV2	TRBD2	TRBJ2-1	-	CATQGAGGRFNEQFF	TGTGCCACCCAAGGAGCGGGGGGGCGATTCAATGAGCAGTTCTTC
TRBV28	-	TRBJ1-1	-	CASSITGIGNTEAFF	TGTGCCAGCAGCATTACAGGGATCGGGAACACTGAAGCTTTCTTT
TRBV29-1	TRBD2	TRBJ2-7	-	CSVSLAGGPIFYSYEQYF	TGCAGCGTCTCACTAGCGGGGGGACCTATTTTTTATTCCTACGAGCAGTACTTC
TRBV5-1	-	TRBJ2-3	few	CASSPGGFTDTQYF	TGCGCCAGCAGCCCTGGGGGGTTCACAGATACGCAGTATTTT
TRBV5-1	TRBD1	TRBJ1-2	-	CASSLGTGYGYTF	TGCGCCAGCAGCTTAGGGACAGGGTATGGCTACACCTTC
TRBV15	TRBD1	TRBJ1-2	once	CATSETGSNYGYTF	TGTGCCACCAGCGAGACAGGGTCTAACTATGGCTACACCTTC
TRBV5-4	TRBD2	TRBJ2-2	-	CASSLATSGGARELFF	TGTGCCAGCAGCTTGGCCACTAGCGGGGGGGCACGGGAGCTGTTTTTT
TRBV27	TRBD1	TRBJ2-4	-	CASSLSAGQARGVQYF	TGTGCCAGCAGTTTATCTGCGGGACAGGCGAGGGGGGTTCAGTACTTC
TRBV4-2	TRBD1	TRBJ1-4	-	CASSPMGQGPPATNEKLFF	TGTGCCAGCAGCCCTATGGGACAGGGCCCACCAGCAACTAATGAAAAACTGTTTTTT
TRBV6-5	TRBD1	TRBJ1-1	-	CASSRQGLSEAFF	TGTGCCAGCAGTAGACAGGGCTTATCTGAAGCTTTCTTT
TRBV11-2	-	TRBJ2-7	-	CASSLDRSGVTYEQYF	TGTGCCAGCAGCTTAGATCGAAGCGGAGTTACCTACGAGCAGTACTTC
TRBV6-6	-	TRBJ2-5	once	CASSYPTGSVETQYF	TGTGCCAGCAGTTACCCAACAGGGTCCGTGGAGACCCAGTACTTC
TRBV7-7	-	TRBJ2-2	-	CASSSEGLTGELFF	TGTGCTAGCAGCTCCGAGGGCCTCACCGGGGAGCTGTTTTTT
TRBV5-1	-	TRBJ1-1	-	CASSAADTEAFF	TGCGCCAGCAGTGCGGCCGACACTGAAGCTTTCTTT
TRBV7-9	TRBD2	TRBJ2-1	-	CASSPTSGGEMEQFF	TGTGCCAGCAGCCCGACTAGCGGGGGGGAAATGGAGCAGTTCTTC
TRBV5-6	TRBD1	TRBJ2-5	-	CATYTSTGGFQETQYF	TGTGCCACTTATACTTCAACAGGGGGATTCCAAGAGACCCAGTACTTC
TRBV29-1	TRBD1	TRBJ1-1	-	CSVTGGSMNTEAFF	TGCAGCGTTACAGGGGGATCTATGAACACTGAAGCTTTCTTT
TRBV7-9	TRBD2	TRBJ2-5	-	CASSLNFGGGWLQETQYF	TGTGCCAGCAGCTTAAATTTTGGCGGGGGGTGGCTCCAAGAGACCCAGTACTTC
TRBV7-2	TRBD1	TRBJ1-1	-	CASSPRQGFEAFF	TGTGCCAGCAGCCCCCGACAGGGGTTTGAAGCTTTCTTT
TRBV19	-	TRBJ1-4	-	CASTSRSDGATNEKLFF	TGTGCCTCTACCTCTCGCTCTGACGGGGCAACTAATGAAAAACTGTTTTTT
TRBV5-4	-	TRBJ2-1	-	CAIPKGSSYNEQFF	TGTGCCATCCCAAAAGGGAGCTCCTACAATGAGCAGTTCTTC
TRBV6-4	TRBD1	TRBJ1-1	once	CASSPGTGADTEAFF	TGTGCCAGCAGTCCCGGGACAGGGGCCGACACTGAAGCTTTCTTT
TRBV4-1	TRBD1	TRBJ1-1	-	CASRDRDAEAFF	TGCGCCAGCAGAGACAGGGACGCTGAAGCTTTCTTT
TRBV18	TRBD2	TRBJ2-1	-	CASSPRTSGGAGNEQFF	TGTGCCAGCTCACCCCGGACTAGCGGGGGGGCTGGAAATGAGCAGTTCTTC